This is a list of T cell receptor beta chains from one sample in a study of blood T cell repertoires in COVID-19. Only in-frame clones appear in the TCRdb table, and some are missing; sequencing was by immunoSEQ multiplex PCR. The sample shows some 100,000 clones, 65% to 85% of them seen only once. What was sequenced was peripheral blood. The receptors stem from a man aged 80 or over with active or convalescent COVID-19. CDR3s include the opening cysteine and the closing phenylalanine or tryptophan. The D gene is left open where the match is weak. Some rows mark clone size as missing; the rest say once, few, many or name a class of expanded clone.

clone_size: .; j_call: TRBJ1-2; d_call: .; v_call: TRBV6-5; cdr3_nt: TGTGCCAGCACCCCCCTACAGGGTACGGGCTATGGCTACACCTTC; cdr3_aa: CASTPLQGTGYGYTF
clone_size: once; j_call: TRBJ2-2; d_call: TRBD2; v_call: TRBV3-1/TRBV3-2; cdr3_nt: TGTGCCAGCAGCCATGCTAGCGGGGGGCCGGGTGGGGAGCTGTTTTTT; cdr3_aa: CASSHASGGPGGELFF
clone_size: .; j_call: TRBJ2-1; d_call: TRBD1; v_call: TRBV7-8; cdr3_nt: TGTGCCAGCGGGCCATGGGGGACAGTTTACAATGAGCAGTTCTTC; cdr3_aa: CASGPWGTVYNEQFF
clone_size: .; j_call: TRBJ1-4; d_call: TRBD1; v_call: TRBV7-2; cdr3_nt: TGTGCCAGCAGCTCTCCGACAGGGGGTAATGAAAAACTGTTTTTT; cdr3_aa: CASSSPTGGNEKLFF
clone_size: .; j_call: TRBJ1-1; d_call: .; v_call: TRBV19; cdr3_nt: TGTGCCAGTAGTATCTCTCCCGGGTTTAACACTGAAGCTTTCTTT; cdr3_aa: CASSISPGFNTEAFF
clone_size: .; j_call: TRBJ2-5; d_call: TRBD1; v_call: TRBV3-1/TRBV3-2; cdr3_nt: TGTGCCAGCAGGCGGGACAGGGGTGGGCCATATCGAGAGACCCAGTACTTC; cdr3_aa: CASRRDRGGPYRETQYF
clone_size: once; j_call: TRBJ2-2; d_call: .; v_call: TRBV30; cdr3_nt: TGTGCCTGGAGTGCCCTCCGAGCGGTTAACACCGGGGAGCTGTTTTTT; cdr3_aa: CAWSALRAVNTGELFF
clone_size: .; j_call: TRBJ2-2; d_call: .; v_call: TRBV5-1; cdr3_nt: TGCGCCAGCAGCCGAGGGGGCACCGGGGAGCTGTTTTTT; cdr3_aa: CASSRGGTGELFF
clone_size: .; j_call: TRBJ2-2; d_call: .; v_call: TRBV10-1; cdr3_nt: TGCGCCACCTCAGGACAGCTGTACACCGGGGAGCTGTTTTTT; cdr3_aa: CATSGQLYTGELFF
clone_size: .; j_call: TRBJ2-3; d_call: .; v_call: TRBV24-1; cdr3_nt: TGTGCCACCAGTGATGGCGGGAACACAGATACGCAGTATTTT; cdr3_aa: CATSDGGNTDTQYF
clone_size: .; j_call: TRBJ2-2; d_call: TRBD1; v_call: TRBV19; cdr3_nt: TGTGCCAGTAGTACCAGGACAGGGGAGGTCGGGGAGCTGTTTTTT; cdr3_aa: CASSTRTGEVGELFF
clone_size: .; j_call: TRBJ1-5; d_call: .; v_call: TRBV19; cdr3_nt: TGTGCCAGTAGCCACTTGGGCAATCAGCCCCAGCATTTT; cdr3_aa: CASSHLGNQPQHF
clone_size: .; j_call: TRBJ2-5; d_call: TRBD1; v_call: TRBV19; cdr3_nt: TGTGCCAGTCGAGACAGGGAGTCTTTAGAGACCCAGTACTTC; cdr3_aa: CASRDRESLETQYF
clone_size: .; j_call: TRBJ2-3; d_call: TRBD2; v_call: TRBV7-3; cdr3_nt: TGTGCCAGCACCCTAGCGGGGGTGGATACGCAGTATTTT; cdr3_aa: CASTLAGVDTQYF
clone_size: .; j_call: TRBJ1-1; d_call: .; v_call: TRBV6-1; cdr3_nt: TGTGCCAGCAGTGAATTGCTCAGGGGTGTCACTGAAGCTTTCTTT; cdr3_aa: CASSELLRGVTEAFF
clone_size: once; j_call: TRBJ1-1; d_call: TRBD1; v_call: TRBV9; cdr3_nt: TGTGCCAGCAGCAAATGGACAGGGGCGGGCACTGAAGCTTTCTTT; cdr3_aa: CASSKWTGAGTEAFF
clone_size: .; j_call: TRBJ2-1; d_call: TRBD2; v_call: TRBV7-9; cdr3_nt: TGTGCCAGCAGCTTAAGTGAGCGGGGTAACCCGTTCTTC; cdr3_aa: CASSLSERGNPFF
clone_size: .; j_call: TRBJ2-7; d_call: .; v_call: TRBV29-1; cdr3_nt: TGCAGCGTACTTGTGACAGGAGCCTACGAGCAGTACTTC; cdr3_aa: CSVLVTGAYEQYF
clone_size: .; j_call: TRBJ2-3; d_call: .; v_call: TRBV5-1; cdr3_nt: TGCGCCAGCAGCTATAGCCGGTCTAGCACAGATACGCAGTATTTT; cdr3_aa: CASSYSRSSTDTQYF
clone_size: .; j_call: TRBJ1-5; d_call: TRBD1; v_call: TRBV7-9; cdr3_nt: TGTGCCAGCAGCTCGGGGACAGGTCAGCCCCAGCATTTT; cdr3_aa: CASSSGTGQPQHF
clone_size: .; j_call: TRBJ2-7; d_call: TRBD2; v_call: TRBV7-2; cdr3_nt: TGTGCCAGCAGCGCCGGGGGGGGCTTCGAGCAGTACTTC; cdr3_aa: CASSAGGGFEQYF
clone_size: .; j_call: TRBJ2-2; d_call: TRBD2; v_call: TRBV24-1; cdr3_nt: TGTGCCACCAGTGATCCTAGCGGAAACACCGGGGAGCTGTTTTTT; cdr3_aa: CATSDPSGNTGELFF
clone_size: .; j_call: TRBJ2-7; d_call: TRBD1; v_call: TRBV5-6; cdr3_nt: TGTGCCAGCAGCGTGACCCCCGGGACAGCAACCGGAGAGCAGTACTTC; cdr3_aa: CASSVTPGTATGEQYF
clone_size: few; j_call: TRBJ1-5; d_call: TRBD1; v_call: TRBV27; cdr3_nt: TGTGCCAGCAGTTTTTCTGGACAGGGGGCCGGTCAGCCCCAGCATTTT; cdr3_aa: CASSFSGQGAGQPQHF
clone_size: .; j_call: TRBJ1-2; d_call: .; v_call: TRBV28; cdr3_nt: TGTGCCAGCAGGGGGAACGGACAGTACTATGGCTACACCTTC; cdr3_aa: CASRGNGQYYGYTF
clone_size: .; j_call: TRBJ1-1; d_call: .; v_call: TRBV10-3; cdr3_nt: TGTGCCATCTCTCCTAGGGGGTCAGGGGACACTGAAGCTTTCTTT; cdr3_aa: CAISPRGSGDTEAFF
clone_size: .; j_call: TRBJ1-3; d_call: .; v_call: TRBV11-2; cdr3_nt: TGTGCCAGCAGCCCCAGATCAGACAACTCTGGAAACACCATATATTTT; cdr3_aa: CASSPRSDNSGNTIYF
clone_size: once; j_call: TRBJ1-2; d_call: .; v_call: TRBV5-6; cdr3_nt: TGTGCCAGCAGCTTGGGGGGCACTCTCCTTCATGGCTACACCTTC; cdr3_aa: CASSLGGTLLHGYTF
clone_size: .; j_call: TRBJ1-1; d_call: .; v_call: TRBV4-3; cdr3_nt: TGCGCCAGCAGCCAAGAAGGGGGAGGGGTGGGTGCTGAAGCTTTCTTT; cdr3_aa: CASSQEGGGVGAEAFF